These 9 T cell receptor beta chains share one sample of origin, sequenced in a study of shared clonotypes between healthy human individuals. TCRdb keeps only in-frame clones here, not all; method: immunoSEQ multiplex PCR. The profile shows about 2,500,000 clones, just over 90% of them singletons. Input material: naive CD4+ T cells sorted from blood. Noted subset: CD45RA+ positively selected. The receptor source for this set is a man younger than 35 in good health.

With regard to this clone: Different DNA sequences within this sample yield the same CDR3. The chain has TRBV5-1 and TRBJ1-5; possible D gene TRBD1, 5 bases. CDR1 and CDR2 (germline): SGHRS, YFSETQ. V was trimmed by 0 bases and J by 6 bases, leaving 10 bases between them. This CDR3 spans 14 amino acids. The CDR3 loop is CASSLVGGGQPQHF. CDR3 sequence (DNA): TGCGCCAGCAGCTTGGTTGGGGGGGGTCAGCCCCAGCATTTT.

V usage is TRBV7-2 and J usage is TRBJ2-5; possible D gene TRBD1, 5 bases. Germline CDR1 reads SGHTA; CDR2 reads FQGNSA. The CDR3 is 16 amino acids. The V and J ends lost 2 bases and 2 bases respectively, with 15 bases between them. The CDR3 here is CASSLLEWGRQETQYF. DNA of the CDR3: TGTGCCAGCAGCTTACTCGAGTGGGGCAGACAAGAGACCCAGTACTTC.

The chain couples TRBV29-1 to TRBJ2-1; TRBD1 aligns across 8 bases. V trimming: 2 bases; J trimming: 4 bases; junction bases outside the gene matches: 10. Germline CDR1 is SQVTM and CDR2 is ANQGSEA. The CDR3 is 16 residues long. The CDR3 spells CSVEQRWTGRYNEQFF. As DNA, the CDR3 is TGCAGCGTTGAACAGAGATGGACAGGGAGATACAATGAGCAGTTCTTC.

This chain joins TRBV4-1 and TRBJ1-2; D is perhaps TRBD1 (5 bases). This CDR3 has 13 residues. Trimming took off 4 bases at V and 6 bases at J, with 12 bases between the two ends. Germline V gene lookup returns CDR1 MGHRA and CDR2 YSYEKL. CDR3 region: CASSLGTEDGYTF. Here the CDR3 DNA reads TGCGCCAGCAGCCTTGGGACGGAAGATGGCTACACCTTC.

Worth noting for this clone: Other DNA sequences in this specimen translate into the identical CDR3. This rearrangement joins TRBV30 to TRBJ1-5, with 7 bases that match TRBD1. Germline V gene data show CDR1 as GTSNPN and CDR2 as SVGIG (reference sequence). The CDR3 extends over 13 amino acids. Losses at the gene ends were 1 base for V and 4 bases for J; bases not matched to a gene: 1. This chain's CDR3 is CAWSETGNQPQHF. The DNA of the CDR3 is TGTGCCTGGAGTGAGACAGGGAATCAGCCCCAGCATTTT.

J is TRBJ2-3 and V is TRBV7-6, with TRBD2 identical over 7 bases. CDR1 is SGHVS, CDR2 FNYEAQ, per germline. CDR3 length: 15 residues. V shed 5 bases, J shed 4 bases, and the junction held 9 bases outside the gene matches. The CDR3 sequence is CASSLRLAGPDTQYF. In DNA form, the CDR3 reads TGTGCCAGCAGCCTTCGACTAGCAGGGCCAGATACGCAGTATTTT.

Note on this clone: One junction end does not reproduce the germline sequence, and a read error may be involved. The CDR3 DNA follows: TGTGCTAGCAGCCACCTTGTGGGGGGCGGCGGGGGAAAAGAGACCCAGTACTTC. Translated: CASSHLVGGGGGKETQYF. The J gene is TRBJ2-5, the V gene TRBV7-7; D is possibly TRBD2 (7 bases). Germline values: CDR1 SSHAT, CDR2 FNYEAQ (reference sequence). The length of the CDR3 is 18 residues. Supplemented by reference TRBV7-7 and TRBJ2-5, the full variable domain reads GAGVSQSPRYKVTKRGQDVTLRCDPISSHATLYWYQQALGQGPEFLTYFNYEAQPDKSGLPSDRFSAERPEGSISTLTIQRTEQRDSAMYRCASSHLVGGGGGKETQYFGPGTRLLVL.

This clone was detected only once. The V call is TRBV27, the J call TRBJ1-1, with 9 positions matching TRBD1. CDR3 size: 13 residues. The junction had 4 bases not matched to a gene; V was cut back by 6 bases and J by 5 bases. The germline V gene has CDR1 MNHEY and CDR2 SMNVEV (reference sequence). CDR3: CASRGQGRTEAFF. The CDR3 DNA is TGTGCCAGCAGGGGACAGGGTAGGACTGAAGCTTTCTTT.

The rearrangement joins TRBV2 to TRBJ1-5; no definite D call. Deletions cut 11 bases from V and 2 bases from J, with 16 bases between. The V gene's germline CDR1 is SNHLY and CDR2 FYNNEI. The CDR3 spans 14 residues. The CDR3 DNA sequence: TGTGCCCCCAAGATGGGTGGCGGCAATCAGCCCCAGCATTTT. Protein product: CAPKMGGGNQPQHF.